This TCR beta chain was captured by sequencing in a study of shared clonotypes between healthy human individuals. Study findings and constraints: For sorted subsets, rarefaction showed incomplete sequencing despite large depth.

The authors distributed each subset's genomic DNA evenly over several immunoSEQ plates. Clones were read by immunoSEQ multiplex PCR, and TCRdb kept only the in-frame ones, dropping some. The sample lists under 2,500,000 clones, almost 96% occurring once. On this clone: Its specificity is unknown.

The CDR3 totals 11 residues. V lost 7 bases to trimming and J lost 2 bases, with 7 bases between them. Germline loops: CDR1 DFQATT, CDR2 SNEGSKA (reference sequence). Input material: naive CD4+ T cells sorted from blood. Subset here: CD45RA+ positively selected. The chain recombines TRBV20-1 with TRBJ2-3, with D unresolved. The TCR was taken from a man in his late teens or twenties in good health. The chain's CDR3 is CSGGVTDTQYF. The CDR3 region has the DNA TGCAGTGGAGGAGTCACAGATACGCAGTATTTT.